This T cell receptor (beta chain) was sequenced in a study of blood T cell repertoires in COVID-19. Deletions cut 5 bases from V and 2 bases from J, with 14 bases between. CDR3 length: 15 amino acids. Germline lookup yields CDR1 SEHNR and CDR2 FQNEAQ (reference sequence). Produced via immunoSEQ multiplex PCR; TCRdb's table is partial and in-frame only. The sample has some 250,000 clones, about 70% seen once. This TCR derives from a woman of 80 years or more with acute or convalescent COVID-19. This sequence joins TRBV7-9 and TRBJ2-3; maybe TRBD2 (6 bases). The source material was peripheral blood. The DNA of the CDR3 is TGTGCCAGCAGCCCCTGGGCGGGATACACAGATACGCAGTATTTT. Translation: CASSPWAGYTDTQYF.